The 17 T cell receptor beta chains reported below all come from one sample, sequenced in a study of technical replicates of blood from a few donors. Generated by immunoSEQ multiplex PCR, the TCRdb table keeps only in-frame clones and is missing some. The sample lists tens of thousands of clones; about 97% were seen once. The sample comprised T cells isolated from PBMCs. The receptors stem from a human donor in good health.

The J gene is TRBJ1-3, the V gene TRBV21-1; the listed D gene, TRBD1, was not tested against the DNA. TRBV21-1 is deemed a pseudogene. CDR3 length: 16 residues. CDR3 in amino acids: CASSKVGDSSGNTIYF. DNA for the CDR3: TGTGCCAGCAGCAAAGTTGGGGACAGCTCTGGAAACACCATATATTTT.

This clone was detected only once. The chain carries TRBV5-1 and TRBJ1-1; TRBD1 agrees at 7 bases. With V trimmed by 4 bases and J by 2 bases, 5 bases remained unmatched. Germline V CDR1 and CDR2: SGHRS, YFSETQ. The CDR3 runs 14 residues. CDR3 bases: TGCGCCAGCAGCACCAGGACAGGAAACACTGAAGCTTTCTTT. This sequence encodes CASSTRTGNTEAFF.

The chain combines TRBV6-4 with TRBJ1-1; D remains unclear. Per the germline V gene, CDR1 is MRHNA and CDR2 is SNTAGT. The CDR3 consists of 13 residues. V was trimmed by 2 bases and J by 0 bases, leaving 4 bases between them. The CDR3 nucleotides are TGTGCCAGCAGTGACGGAGTGAACACTGAAGCTTTCTTT. Translated, it gives CASSDGVNTEAFF.

J is TRBJ2-7 and V is TRBV27, with D unclear. The CDR3 runs 13 residues. Germline loops: CDR1 MNHEY, CDR2 SMNVEV (reference sequence). The V and J ends lost 1 base and 6 bases respectively, with 10 bases between them. CDR3 sequence reads: CASSLLALGEQYF. CDR3 nucleotide sequence: TGTGCCAGCAGTTTATTAGCCCTTGGCGAGCAGTACTTC.

Only one count was recorded for this clone. This chain links TRBV15 with TRBJ2-7, with D hard to call. V lost 4 bases and J 3 bases, leaving 16 bases between the germline ends. The CDR3 consists of 15 residues. Germline CDR1 reads LNHNV; CDR2 reads YYDKDF (reference sequence). The CDR3 bases are TGTGCCACCAGCACCCAACTTGCGGAGTTCTACGAGCAGTACTTC. Translation gives CATSTQLAEFYEQYF.

The chain carries TRBV7-3 and TRBJ2-3; D is uncertain. The CDR3 totals 14 residues. Germline CDR1 SGHTA, CDR2 FQGTGA. V gave up 2 bases and J gave up 4 bases, with 10 bases separating them. CDR3 in DNA: TGTGCCAGCAGCTTAGATTGGTCGGCAGATACGCAGTATTTT. Residues: CASSLDWSADTQYF.

This chain links TRBV9 with TRBJ2-5; perhaps TRBD1 as D (6 bases). Trimming took off 0 bases at V and 9 bases at J, with 9 bases between the two ends. Germline V CDR1 and CDR2: SGDLS, YYNGEE. The CDR3 consists of 12 residues. This chain's CDR3 is CASSVDDRPQYF. The CDR3 coding sequence is TGTGCCAGCAGCGTAGATGACAGGCCCCAGTACTTC.

V gene TRBV5-8 combines with J gene TRBJ1-3, with D uncertain. The CDR3 is 12 amino acids. Germline CDR1 reads SGHTS; CDR2 reads YDEGEE. Between the trimmed V and J ends, which lost 1 base and 7 bases, there was a span of 6 bases. This CDR3 is CASSLLENTIYF. The CDR3, as DNA: TGTGCCAGCAGCTTGCTGGAGAACACCATATATTTT.

The chain links TRBV28 to TRBJ2-1, with 9 positions matching TRBD2. J gave up 7 bases and V 6 bases, and 10 bases lay outside the gene matches. The V gene's germline CDR1 is MDHEN and CDR2 SYDVKM. This CDR3 region has 15 residues. The CDR3 loop reads CASSSNSGRNNEQFF. The DNA for the CDR3 is TGTGCCAGCAGCTCCAATAGCGGGAGAAATAATGAGCAGTTCTTC. Full variable domain (outside the CDR3, taken from reference TRBV28 and TRBJ2-1): DVKVTQSSRYLVKRTGEKVFLECVQDMDHENMFWYRQDPGLGLRLIYFSYDVKMKEKGDIPEGYSVSREKKERFSLILESASTNQTSMYLCASSSNSGRNNEQFFGPGTRLTVL.

The chain couples TRBV6-1 to TRBJ2-1, with 10 bases that match TRBD2. J lost 2 bases, V lost 7 bases, and 8 bases had no gene match. Germline V lookup: CDR1 MNHNS, CDR2 SASEGT. The CDR3 is 16 amino acids. The CDR3 sequence: CASTERLAGAYNEQFF. CDR3 nucleotides: TGTGCCAGCACTGAGCGGCTAGCGGGAGCCTACAATGAGCAGTTCTTC.

The chain links TRBV7-6 to TRBJ1-1; D unresolved. Trimming removed 4 bases at V and 2 bases at J, with 14 bases between. The CDR3 consists of 15 residues. CDR1 is SGHVS, CDR2 FNYEAQ, per germline. The CDR3 region has the DNA TGTGCCAGCAGCTCGATGTCCGAACTAAACACTGAAGCTTTCTTT. It is translated as CASSSMSELNTEAFF.

The rearrangement uses TRBV6-1 and TRBJ1-5; the match to TRBD1 covers 7 bases. Germline lookup yields CDR1 MNHNS and CDR2 SASEGT. The CDR3 has 14 residues. V was clipped by 3 bases and J by 3 bases; unmatched bases: 2. The CDR3 loop reads CASSETGFNQPQHF. CDR3 DNA: TGTGCCAGCAGTGAGACAGGGTTCAATCAGCCCCAGCATTTT.

The count of this clone is one. V is TRBV5-6 and J is TRBJ1-1; D gene unclear. The V end was cut by 4 bases, the J end by 2 bases, with 12 bases between. Germline CDR1 SGHDT, CDR2 YYEEEE. The CDR3 has 14 residues. CDR3 sequence: CASSDSGYNTEAFF. CDR3 bases: TGTGCCAGCAGCGACTCGGGGTATAACACTGAAGCTTTCTTT.

The J gene is TRBJ2-1, the V gene TRBV4-1; TRBD2 matches 7 bases. The germline gives CDR1 MGHRA, CDR2 YSYEKL. V was pared by 0 bases and J by 1 base, with 3 bases of the junction left unmatched. The CDR3 sequence is 16 residues long. CDR3 sequence: CASSQEGGSSYNEQFF. In nucleotides, the CDR3 is TGCGCCAGCAGCCAAGAGGGCGGGAGTTCCTACAATGAGCAGTTCTTC.

V gene TRBV11-2 combines with J gene TRBJ1-2; maybe TRBD1 (5 bases). V gave up 5 bases and J gave up 0 bases, with 10 bases separating them. Germline V gives CDR1 SGHAT, CDR2 FQNNGV. The CDR3 consists of 14 residues. CDR3 residues: CASSPGLTNYGYTF. CDR3 bases: TGTGCCAGCAGCCCAGGGCTGACTAACTATGGCTACACCTTC.

This chain uses TRBV5-4 with TRBJ2-7, with unresolved D. Germline V gene sequence: CDR1 SGHNT, CDR2 YYREEE (reference sequence). The CDR3 has 12 residues. V was pared by 4 bases and J by 6 bases, with 11 bases between. Here the CDR3 reads CASSMNSAEQYF. Written as DNA, the CDR3 is TGTGCCAGCAGCATGAATAGTGCCGAGCAGTACTTC.

The chain carries TRBV19 and TRBJ2-3; 8 positions agree with TRBD1. Looked up from germline, CDR1 is LNHDA and CDR2 is SQIVND (reference sequence). Germline trimming cut 5 bases from V and 4 bases from J; bases unmatched to any gene: 11. The CDR3 has 16 amino acids. CDR3 protein: CASSPLRQGWADTQYF. The DNA of the CDR3 is TGTGCCAGTAGTCCACTAAGACAGGGGTGGGCAGATACGCAGTATTTT. The complete variable domain, with remaining parts taken from reference TRBV19 and TRBJ2-3, reads DGGITQSPKYLFRKEGQNVTLSCEQNLNHDAMYWYRQDPGQGLRLIYYSQIVNDFQKGDIAEGYSVSREKKESFPLTVTSAQKNPTAFYLCASSPLRQGWADTQYFGPGTRLTVL.